The 12 T cell receptor beta chains below were found in one sample sequenced in a study of cytomegalovirus exposure and HLA in healthy donors. The assay was immunoSEQ multiplex PCR, and TCRdb's table has in-frame clones only and misses some. The sample carries approximately 170,000 clones, over 80% recorded once. Sequencing was done on a sample of PBMCs. The receptors originated from a man aged 25-45 years in good health and CMV-seropositive.

This clone appeared a single time. The chain couples TRBV18 to TRBJ1-1, with unresolved D. This CDR3 is 14 amino acids long. The V and J ends lost 8 bases and 1 base respectively, with 14 bases between them. CDR1 is KGHSH, CDR2 LQKENI, per germline. This CDR3 is CASLTEDGNTEAFF. In nucleotides, the CDR3 is TGTGCCAGCCTGACGGAGGACGGGAACACTGAAGCTTTCTTT.

V gene TRBV5-1 combines with J gene TRBJ2-1; 11 nucleotides align to TRBD2. Germline CDR1 and CDR2: SGHRS and YFSETQ. The V segment lost 0 bases and the J segment 8 bases; nucleotides outside the gene matches: 13. The CDR3 totals 18 residues. CDR3 DNA sequence: TGCGCCAGCAGCTTGGCATCGGCTAGCGGGGGGACACTCTATGAGCAGTTCTTC. It yields the protein CASSLASASGGTLYEQFF.

The CDR3 is CASSFQALNTEAFF. In nucleotides, the CDR3 is TGTGCCAGCAGCTTTCAAGCTTTGAACACTGAAGCTTTCTTT. This chain links TRBV7-3 with TRBJ1-1; D is ambiguous. The CDR3 spans 14 residues. CDR1 SGHTA and CDR2 FQGTGA come from the germline V gene. Between the trimmed V and J ends, which lost 3 bases and 0 bases, there was a span of 8 bases.

The rearrangement links TRBV10-2 to TRBJ2-7; 10 bases align to TRBD2. The CDR3 has 15 residues. Germline values: CDR1 WSHSY, CDR2 SAAADI. Trimming removed 3 bases from V and 4 bases from J; junction bases left unmatched: 6. CDR3 amino acids: CASSEGAGGQYEQYF. The CDR3 DNA follows: TGCGCCAGCAGTGAAGGAGCGGGGGGGCAGTACGAGCAGTACTTC.

This rearrangement joins TRBV4-3 to TRBJ2-5; 9 nucleotides agree with TRBD2. The CDR3 spans 17 residues. The V gene end was trimmed by 1 base and the J gene end by 3 bases; junction bases not matched to a gene: 9. CDR1 is LGHNA and CDR2 is YSLEER in the germline V gene. The CDR3 spells CASSQVFGGGAKETQYF. The CDR3 coding sequence is TGCGCCAGCAGCCAAGTTTTCGGCGGGGGGGCCAAAGAGACCCAGTACTTC.

The chain links TRBV15 to TRBJ2-2; no reliable D call. Germline-derived CDR1 and CDR2 are LNHNV and YYDKDF (reference sequence). V lost 5 bases and J lost 6, with 16 bases in between. The CDR3 has 15 residues. CDR3 in amino acids: CATSSSMRWAGELFF. CDR3 nucleotides: TGTGCCACCAGCTCGTCAATGAGGTGGGCCGGGGAGCTGTTTTTT.

The chain links TRBV7-6 to TRBJ2-7, with 12 nucleotides matching TRBD2. The CDR3 is 15 residues long. CDR1 is SGHVS, CDR2 FNYEAQ, per germline. J was trimmed by 3 bases and V by 5 bases; bases with no gene match: 5. CDR3 nucleotides: TGTGCCAGCAGCCCGGAGACTAGCGGGGGCTACGAGCAGTACTTC. It specifies CASSPETSGGYEQYF. The entire variable domain, with the rest obtained from reference TRBV7-6 and TRBJ2-7, is as follows: GAGVSQSPRYKVTKRGQDVALRCDPISGHVSLYWYRQALGQGPEFLTYFNYEAQQDKSGLPNDRFSAERPEGSISTLTIQRTEQRDSAMYRCASSPETSGGYEQYFGPGTRLTVT.

The rearrangement joins TRBV29-1 to TRBJ2-3; 9 nucleotides align to TRBD1. Trimming at V came to 6 bases and at J to 4 bases, leaving 23 bases not matched to a gene. The CDR3 sequence is 19 residues long. Germline V gene data show CDR1 as SQVTM and CDR2 as ANQGSEA. CDR3 in amino acids: CSVRIFRDREVGDPDTQYF. The CDR3 region has the DNA TGCAGCGTGAGGATTTTTCGGGACAGGGAAGTCGGAGACCCAGATACGCAGTATTTT.

The chain employs TRBV28 and TRBJ1-2; TRBD1 matches 9 bases. The V gene's germline CDR1 is MDHEN and CDR2 SYDVKM. The J segment lost 6 bases and the V segment lost 4 bases, leaving 6 bases of the junction unmatched. The CDR3 sequence is 14 residues long. CDR3 region: CASSSPGQGNGYTF. The CDR3 DNA reads as TGTGCCAGCAGTTCCCCCGGACAGGGGAATGGCTACACCTTC.

V and J are TRBV27 and TRBJ2-7, with TRBD1 matching 7 bases. J gave up 0 bases and V 8 bases, and 7 bases lay outside the gene matches. Per the germline V gene, CDR1 is MNHEY and CDR2 is SMNVEV (reference sequence). The CDR3 is 14 residues long. The CDR3 sequence: CASGWTGGSYEQYF. DNA of the CDR3: TGTGCCAGCGGCTGGACAGGAGGCTCCTACGAGCAGTACTTC.

The chain has TRBV4-3 and TRBJ2-1; unclear D gene. CDR1 and CDR2 (germline): LGHNA, YSLEER. The CDR3 has 13 amino acids. Trimming took 3 bases from V and 2 from J, leaving 5 bases between them. The CDR3 DNA reads as TGCGCCAGCAGCCAGCGGACCTACAATGAGCAGTTCTTC. It is translated as CASSQRTYNEQFF.

This chain links TRBV2 with TRBJ2-2, with 7 bases aligning to TRBD1. Germline CDR1 and CDR2: SNHLY and FYNNEI. The ends lost 6 bases at V and 2 bases at J; junction bases unmatched: 3. The CDR3 totals 14 residues. CDR3 sequence (DNA): TGTGCCAGCAGCCGGGACAGCAACACCGGGGAGCTGTTTTTT. Its protein is CASSRDSNTGELFF.